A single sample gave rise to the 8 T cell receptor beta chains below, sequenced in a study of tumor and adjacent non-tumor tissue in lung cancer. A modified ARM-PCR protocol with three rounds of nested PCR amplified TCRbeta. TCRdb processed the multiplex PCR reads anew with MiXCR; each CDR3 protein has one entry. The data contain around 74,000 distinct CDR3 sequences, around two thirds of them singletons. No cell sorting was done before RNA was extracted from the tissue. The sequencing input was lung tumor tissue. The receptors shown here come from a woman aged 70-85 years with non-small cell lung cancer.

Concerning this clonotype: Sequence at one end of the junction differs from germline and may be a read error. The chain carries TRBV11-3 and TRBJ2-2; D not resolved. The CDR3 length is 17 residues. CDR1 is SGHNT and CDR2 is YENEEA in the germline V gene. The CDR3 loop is CVSSLHQSTSNTGELFF. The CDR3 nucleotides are TGTGTCAGCAGCCTCCATCAATCGACATCTAACACCGGGGAGCTGTTTTTT.

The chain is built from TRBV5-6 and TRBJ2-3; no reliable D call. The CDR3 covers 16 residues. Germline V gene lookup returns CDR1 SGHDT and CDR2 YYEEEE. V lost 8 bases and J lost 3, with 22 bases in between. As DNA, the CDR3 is TGTGCCAGTAGGCCGACGGACGGACCGAGTACAGATACGCAGTATTTT. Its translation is CASRPTDGPSTDTQYF.

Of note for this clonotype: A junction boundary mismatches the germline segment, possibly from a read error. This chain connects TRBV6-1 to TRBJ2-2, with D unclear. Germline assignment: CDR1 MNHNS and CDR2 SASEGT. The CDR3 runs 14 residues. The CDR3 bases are TGTGCCAGCAGTCTTCAGGTGAACACCAGGGAGCTGTTTTTT. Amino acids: CASSLQVNTRELFF.

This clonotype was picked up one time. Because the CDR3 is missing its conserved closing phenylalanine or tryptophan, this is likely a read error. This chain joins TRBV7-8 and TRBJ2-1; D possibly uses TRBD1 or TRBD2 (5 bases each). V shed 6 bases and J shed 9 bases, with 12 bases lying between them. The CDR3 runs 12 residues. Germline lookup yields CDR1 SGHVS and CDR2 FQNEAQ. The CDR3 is CASRRDLSEQFC. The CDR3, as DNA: TGTGCCAGCAGACGGGACCTCAGTGAGCAGTTCTGC.

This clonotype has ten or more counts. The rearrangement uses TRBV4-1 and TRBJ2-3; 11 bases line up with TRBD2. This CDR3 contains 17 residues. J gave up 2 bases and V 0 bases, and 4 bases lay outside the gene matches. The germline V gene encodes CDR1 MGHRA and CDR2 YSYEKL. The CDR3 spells CASSQEPGLAATDTQYF. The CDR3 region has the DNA TGCGCCAGCAGCCAAGAACCGGGACTAGCGGCCACAGATACGCAGTATTTT.

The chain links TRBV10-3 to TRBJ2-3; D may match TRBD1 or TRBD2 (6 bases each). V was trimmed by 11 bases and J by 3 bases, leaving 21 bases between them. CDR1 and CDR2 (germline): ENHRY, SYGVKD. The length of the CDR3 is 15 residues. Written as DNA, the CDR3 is TGTGCCGTCAAGACGGGGGCCTTTATAACAGATACGCAGTATTTT. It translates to CAVKTGAFITDTQYF.

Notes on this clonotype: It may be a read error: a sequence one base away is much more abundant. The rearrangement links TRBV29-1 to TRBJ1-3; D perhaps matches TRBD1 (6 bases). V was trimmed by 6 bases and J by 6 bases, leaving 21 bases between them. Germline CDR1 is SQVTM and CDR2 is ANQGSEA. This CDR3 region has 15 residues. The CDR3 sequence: CSVYPGVTGENTIYF. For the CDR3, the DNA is TGCAGCGTCTATCCAGGTGTGACAGGAGAAAACACCATATATTTT. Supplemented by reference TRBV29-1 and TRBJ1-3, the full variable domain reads SAVISQKPSRDICQRGTSLTIQCQVDSQVTMMFWYRQQPGQSLTLIATANQGSEATYESGFVIDKFPISRPNLTFSTLTVSNMSPEDSSIYLCSVYPGVTGENTIYFGEGSWLTVV.

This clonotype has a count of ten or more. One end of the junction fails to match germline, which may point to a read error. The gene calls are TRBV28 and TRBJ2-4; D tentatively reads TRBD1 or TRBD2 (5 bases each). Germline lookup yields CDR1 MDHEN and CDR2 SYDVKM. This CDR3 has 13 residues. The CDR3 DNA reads TGTGCCAGCAGTTACGGGGCCAGCCCGCAGTTGCACTTC. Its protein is CASSYGASPQLHF.